These 25 T cell receptor beta chains came from one sample sequenced in a study of blood T cells in healthy people across ages. It was with a sample-barcoded 5' primer and a J-beta primer mix that a second PCR of about 6 to 12 cycles was run. TCRdb called the 5' RACE reads again in MiXCR, with one record for every CDR3 protein. The table has approximately 2,000,000 distinct CDR3 sequences, approximately 39% seen once; the top ten hold around 23%. Source material: blood. The receptors originated from a human donor in good health.

This clonotype occurred once. This chain's CDR3 is CASSLVLMAGQAIYEQYF. In nucleotides, the CDR3 is TGCGCCAGCAGCTTGGTTTTAATGGCGGGACAGGCGATCTACGAGCAGTACTTC. The chain couples TRBV5-1 to TRBJ2-4; 8 bases are shared with TRBD1. The J call could be wrong; TRBJ2-7 is a better fit for the DNA end. The CDR3 totals 18 residues. CDR1 SGHRS and CDR2 YFSETQ come from the germline V gene.

This chain joins TRBV24-1 and TRBJ2-6, with TRBD1 identical over 9 bases. The CDR3 contains 14 residues. The germline V gene has CDR1 KGHDR and CDR2 SFDVKD. Losses at the gene ends were 9 bases for V and 2 bases for J; bases not matched to a gene: 1. CDR3 sequence reads: CATRQGAGANVLTF. The CDR3 DNA reads TGTGCCACCCGACAGGGGGCTGGGGCCAACGTCCTGACTTTC.

This clonotype was detected a few times. An end of the junction does not agree with germline; a read error may underlie this. The rearrangement links TRBV7-3 to TRBJ2-1; the D is unclear. Germline V gene lookup returns CDR1 SGHTA and CDR2 FQGTGA. There are 16 residues in the CDR3. The CDR3 is CAGSLMAELTYNEQFF. CDR3 DNA: TGTGCCGGCAGCTTAATGGCAGAACTCACCTACAATGAGCAGTTCTTC.

This clonotype was seen a few times. This chain connects TRBV10-3 to TRBJ2-5; no reliable D call. Germline V gene data show CDR1 as ENHRY and CDR2 as SYGVKD. V was clipped by 2 bases and J by 4 bases, with 5 bases between them. The CDR3 has 12 amino acids. In DNA form, the CDR3 reads TGTGCCATCAGTGAGCCAGGAGAGACCCAGTACTTC. This translates into CAISEPGETQYF.

The gene calls are TRBV5-6 and TRBJ1-1, with no clear D. Trimming left V 1 base short and J 4 bases short, with 8 bases between. The germline V gene encodes CDR1 SGHDT and CDR2 YYEEEE. The CDR3 contains 13 residues. The CDR3 DNA sequence: TGTGCCAGCAGCTTGTTGAGTAGCACTGAAGCTTTCTTT. It specifies CASSLLSSTEAFF.

In the case of this clonotype: Likely a read error: the CDR3 ends without its conserved phenylalanine or tryptophan. The CDR3 protein is CASRIGGAYEQYL. CDR3 coding DNA: TGTGCCAGCAGAATCGGTGGGGCATACGAGCAGTACTTG. The rearrangement joins TRBV27 to TRBJ2-7; a possible D gene is TRBD1 (5 bases). The germline CDR1 and CDR2 sequences are MNHEY and SMNVEV (reference sequence). The CDR3 is 13 amino acids. V was shortened by 6 bases and J by 4 bases, with 13 bases between the two germline ends.

The V call is TRBV6-6, the J call TRBJ2-5; 7 bases are a match to TRBD1. The J call may be in error: the DNA end matches TRBJ2-7 better. Germline V gene sequence: CDR1 MNHNY, CDR2 SVGAGI (reference sequence). The CDR3 length is 13 residues. Here the CDR3 reads CASHRDRIYEQYF. The DNA of the CDR3 is TGTGCCAGCCACCGGGACAGAATTTACGAGCAGTACTTC.

This clonotype came up a few times. DNA for the CDR3: TGTGCCAGCAGTTACGTAAGGACTAGCGGACGCACAGATACGCAGTATTTT. Translating gives CASSYVRTSGRTDTQYF. This chain connects TRBV6-2 or TRBV6-3 to TRBJ2-3; 10 bases align to TRBD2. CDR1 and CDR2 (germline): MNHEY, SVGEGT. The ends lost 2 bases at V and 1 base at J; junction bases unmatched: 6. This CDR3 comprises 17 residues.

This clonotype was detected a few times. The V call is TRBV3-1, the J call TRBJ2-5; 10 positions match TRBD1. V lost 5 bases to trimming and J lost 2 bases; unmatched junction nucleotides: 8. Germline V lookup: CDR1 LGHDT, CDR2 YNNKEL (reference sequence). The CDR3 has 16 residues. This CDR3 is CASSALPGQGQETQYF. CDR3 nucleotides: TGTGCCAGCAGCGCCCTCCCGGGACAGGGGCAAGAGACCCAGTACTTC.

V usage is TRBV4-3 and J usage is TRBJ2-7; weak D call: TRBD2 (6 bases). The end of the DNA is better explained by TRBJ2-5, so the J call may be wrong. The length of the CDR3 is 14 residues. Germline-derived CDR1 and CDR2 are LGHNA and YSLEER. The CDR3 DNA reads TGCGCCAGCAGCCAGGCCGGGGAGGCGGAGACCCAGTACTTC. It yields the protein CASSQAGEAETQYF.

This clonotype showed up just once. J is TRBJ2-7 and V is TRBV20-1; D is uncertain. The DNA matches TRBJ2-5 better at its end, which makes the J call doubtful. Per germline, CDR1 DFQATT and CDR2 SNEGSKA (reference sequence). CDR3 length: 13 amino acids. As DNA, the CDR3 is TGCAGTGCTCCCTCGAATGCGCAGGAGACCCAGTACTTC. This codes for CSAPSNAQETQYF.

This rearrangement joins TRBV5-1 to TRBJ2-2; tentative D call: TRBD1 (5 bases). In germline, CDR1 is SGHRS, CDR2 YFSETQ. Trimming cost V 4 bases and J 5 bases, with 15 bases left between them. CDR3 length: 15 amino acids. DNA of the CDR3: TGCGCCAGCAGCCAGGGATTCCTGATGACCGGGGAGCTGTTTTTT. This encodes CASSQGFLMTGELFF.

This clonotype was observed a few times. The chain links TRBV29-1 to TRBJ2-7; TRBD2 is a possible D gene (6 bases). This CDR3 has 12 amino acids. From germline, CDR1 is SQVTM and CDR2 ANQGSEA. V was clipped by 7 bases and J by 2 bases, with 12 bases between them. In DNA, the CDR3 is TGCAGCGCCGGGGGAAGCCCCTACGAGCAGTACTTC. It encodes CSAGGSPYEQYF.

This clonotype showed up just a few times. The V and J genes are TRBV9 and TRBJ2-5; the D gene is possibly TRBD1 (5 bases). The CDR3 is made up of 15 amino acids. V gave up 0 bases and J gave up 4 bases, with 13 bases separating them. CDR1 is SGDLS and CDR2 is YYNGEE in the germline V gene. The CDR3 DNA follows: TGTGCCAGCAGCGTAGCCCCTGCTGGGGCAGAGACCCAGTACTTC. It translates to CASSVAPAGAETQYF.

J is TRBJ2-5 and V is TRBV2; D is perhaps TRBD1 (6 bases). Trimming pared 5 bases from V and 5 bases from J, leaving 18 bases between. This CDR3 region has 15 residues. CDR1 SNHLY and CDR2 FYNNEI come from the germline V gene. The CDR3 protein is CASSRGTSRSETQYF. The CDR3 nucleotides read TGTGCCAGCAGTAGGGGGACATCTCGATCTGAGACCCAGTACTTC. Complete variable domain (other parts from reference TRBV2 and TRBJ2-5): EPEVTQTPSHQVTQMGQEVILRCVPISNHLYFYWYRQILGQKVEFLVSFYNNEISEKSEIFDDQFSVERPDGSNFTLKIRSTKLEDSAMYFCASSRGTSRSETQYFGPGTRLLVL.

This clonotype was observed a few times. This chain uses TRBV5-1 with TRBJ2-2; no reliable D call. V was shortened by 4 bases and J by 2 bases, with 9 bases between the two germline ends. Germline CDR1 reads SGHRS; CDR2 reads YFSETQ. The CDR3 covers 14 residues. CDR3 sequence reads: CASSPSLNTGELFF. The CDR3 coding sequence is TGCGCCAGCAGCCCCAGTCTTAACACCGGGGAGCTGTTTTTT.

The V and J genes are TRBV4-2 and TRBJ2-1, with D hard to call. Germline V lookup: CDR1 LGHNA, CDR2 YNFKEQ. V was pared by 0 bases and J by 4 bases, with 13 bases between. The CDR3 covers 16 residues. CDR3 DNA: TGTGCCAGCAGCCAAGATTCGAGACCATCGTACAATGAGCAGTTCTTC. Its translation is CASSQDSRPSYNEQFF.

The rearrangement uses TRBV6-1 and TRBJ1-5, with D perhaps matching TRBD1 (6 bases). CDR1 MNHNS and CDR2 SASEGT come from the germline V gene. This CDR3 is built from 15 residues. Deletions cut 3 bases from V and 3 bases from J, with 12 bases between. The CDR3 DNA reads TGTGCCAGCAGTGAGTGGAAGGGGGACAATCAGCCCCAGCATTTT. This translates into CASSEWKGDNQPQHF.

V and J are TRBV5-6 and TRBJ1-1; 7 bases match TRBD1. The V gene end was trimmed by 3 bases and the J gene end by 6 bases; junction bases not matched to a gene: 8. The CDR3 spans 14 residues. Germline V gene sequence: CDR1 SGHDT, CDR2 YYEEEE. The CDR3 is CASSSLQGFAEAFF. As DNA, the CDR3 is TGTGCCAGCAGCTCATTACAGGGGTTCGCTGAAGCTTTCTTT.

This clonotype has only a few counts. The V gene is TRBV7-2, the J gene TRBJ1-2; perhaps TRBD1 as D (6 bases). The V and J ends lost 3 bases and 3 bases respectively, with 17 bases between them. The length of the CDR3 is 16 residues. Germline V gene data show CDR1 as SGHTA and CDR2 as FQGNSA. CDR3 amino acids: CASSFLRGRQDYGYTF. CDR3 coding DNA: TGTGCCAGCAGCTTCCTACGAGGGCGACAGGACTATGGCTACACCTTC.

The chain joins TRBV12-3 or TRBV12-4 to TRBJ2-1, with 9 positions matching TRBD1. V lost 6 bases, J lost 8 bases, and 11 bases stayed unmatched. The CDR3 is 15 amino acids. CDR3 nucleotides: TGTGCCAGCAGCCCGGGACAGGGAGCCCCCCATGAGCAGTTCTTC. Protein sequence: CASSPGQGAPHEQFF.

The chain employs TRBV27 and TRBJ2-7; TRBD1 is a possible D gene (5 bases). V lost 3 bases and J lost 3, with 12 bases in between. CDR1 is MNHEY and CDR2 is SMNVEV in the germline V gene (reference sequence). The CDR3 length is 14 residues. DNA for the CDR3: TGTGCCAGCAGTTTGGTTACAGGTGACTACGAGCAGTACTTC. Encoded protein: CASSLVTGDYEQYF.

This clonotype was counted only a few times. The chain recombines TRBV3-1 with TRBJ2-1; TRBD2 matches at 8 bases. CDR1 and CDR2 (germline): LGHDT, YNNKEL (reference sequence). V dropped 1 base and J dropped 0; count of bases not matched to a gene: 14. CDR3 size: 20 residues. CDR3: CASSQALRGGSIGSYNEQFF. Written as DNA, the CDR3 is TGTGCCAGCAGCCAAGCGTTACGGGGGGGCTCTATAGGCTCCTACAATGAGCAGTTCTTC.

This clonotype was picked up a small number of times. CDR3 DNA sequence: TGTGCCAGCAGTTTATTGTCGGAGTCGGACAGTCGGACCACAGATACGCAGTATTTT. Translated, it gives CASSLLSESDSRTTDTQYF. The rearrangement uses TRBV28 and TRBJ2-3; tentative D call: TRBD1 (6 bases). Germline V gives CDR1 MDHEN, CDR2 SYDVKM. The CDR3 is 19 residues long. With 1 base removed from V and 2 bases from J, the gap between germline ends came to 22 bases.

This clonotype was seen a handful of times. The J gene is TRBJ1-1, the V gene TRBV4-1; TRBD1 might be the D (6 bases). V lost 0 bases and J lost 0, with 8 bases in between. CDR3 length: 15 residues. Germline V CDR1 and CDR2: MGHRA, YSYEKL. The CDR3 DNA follows: TGCGCCAGCAGCCAAGAGCAGGGGCTGAACACTGAAGCTTTCTTT. It translates to CASSQEQGLNTEAFF.